This T cell receptor beta chain was identified in a study of CD8+ T cells in alopecia areata. Extracted from the samples, RNA was reverse transcribed into cDNA to serve as the sequencing template. Generated by immunoSEQ multiplex PCR, the TCRdb table keeps only in-frame clones and is missing some. The table includes some 110,000 clones, 30% to 40% detected once. The specimen sequenced was CD4+ T cells sorted from blood. This TCR came from a human donor with alopecia areata.

The CDR3 loop reads CAWSRVGHEQYF. In DNA, the CDR3 is TGTGCCTGGAGCCGGGTCGGCCACGAGCAGTACTTC. V is TRBV30 and J is TRBJ2-7; the D is unclear. Germline CDR1 and CDR2: GTSNPN and SVGIG (reference sequence). Trimming removed 3 bases from V and 5 bases from J, with 11 bases in between. The length of the CDR3 is 12 residues. Drawing the rest from reference TRBV30 and TRBJ2-7, the complete variable domain is SQTIHQWPATLVQPVGSPLSLECTVEGTSNPNLYWYRQAAGRGLQLLFYSVGIGQISSEVPQNLSASRPQDRQFILSSKKLLLSDSGFYLCAWSRVGHEQYFGPGTRLTVT.